The 9 T cell receptor beta chains below all came from one sample that was sequenced in a study of blood T cell repertoires in COVID-19. The repertoire was sequenced with immunoSEQ multiplex PCR; TCRdb's copy has only in-frame clones and lacks some. This sample carries a few hundred thousand clones, over 75% of them seen once, and the ten largest clones take roughly 4.9%. The specimen sequenced was peripheral blood. The source of these receptors is a human donor in a cohort sampled during active COVID-19.

To note about this clone: Additional DNA sequences in this sample encode the identical CDR3. The chain carries TRBV7-9 and TRBJ1-3; D remains ambiguous. Germline V CDR1 and CDR2: SEHNR, FQNEAQ (reference sequence). The germline V and J ends were trimmed by 0 bases and 2 bases, with 5 bases remaining between them. CDR3 length: 14 residues. The CDR3 bases are TGTGCCAGCAGCTTAGCTGGAGCTGGAAACACCATATATTTT. Translation: CASSLAGAGNTIYF.

The chain links TRBV27 to TRBJ1-2, with D possibly TRBD1 on 5 matching bases. V shed 2 bases and J shed 4 bases, with 8 bases lying between them. The germline V gene encodes CDR1 MNHEY and CDR2 SMNVEV (reference sequence). The CDR3 length is 13 residues. The chain's CDR3 is CASSLGAAYGYTF. The CDR3 nucleotides are TGTGCCAGCAGTTTAGGGGCGGCCTATGGCTACACCTTC.

The chain recombines TRBV30 with TRBJ1-2; TRBD1 agrees at 7 bases. This CDR3 region has 14 residues. Per the germline V gene, CDR1 is GTSNPN and CDR2 is SVGIG (reference sequence). Unmatched junction bases numbered 10, after V lost 5 bases and J lost 4 bases. This CDR3 is CAWADDRVGYGYTF. The CDR3 DNA reads as TGTGCCTGGGCCGATGACAGGGTTGGCTATGGCTACACCTTC.

The chain couples TRBV30 to TRBJ2-4; D is ambiguous. Per the germline V gene, CDR1 is GTSNPN and CDR2 is SVGIG (reference sequence). There are 12 residues in the CDR3. Trimming pared 2 bases from V and 6 bases from J, leaving 8 bases between. In DNA, the CDR3 is TGTGCCTGGAGTAACGGTGGAAACATTCAGTACTTC. As protein: CAWSNGGNIQYF.

V usage is TRBV2 and J usage is TRBJ1-2; perhaps TRBD1 as D (5 bases). The V and J ends lost 7 bases and 2 bases respectively, with 14 bases between them. Germline assignment: CDR1 SNHLY and CDR2 FYNNEI. The CDR3 runs to 14 residues. This CDR3 is CASIGRGFNYGYTF. DNA for the CDR3: TGTGCCAGCATAGGGAGGGGATTCAACTATGGCTACACCTTC.

V and J are TRBV28 and TRBJ2-7, with unresolved D. V was clipped by 6 bases and J by 3 bases, with 9 bases between them. Germline CDR1 reads MDHEN; CDR2 reads SYDVKM. The CDR3 totals 12 residues. Here the CDR3 DNA reads TGTGCCAGCAGAGAGTACAGCTACGAGCAGTACTTC. Protein: CASREYSYEQYF.

V usage is TRBV2 and J usage is TRBJ2-1; 8 bases fit TRBD2. This CDR3 spans 15 amino acids. J gave up 5 bases and V 5 bases, and 8 bases lay outside the gene matches. Germline V CDR1 and CDR2: SNHLY, FYNNEI. In DNA, the CDR3 is TGTGCCAGCAGTCTTTTACTAGCGGCAAACAATGAGCAGTTCTTC. Encoded protein: CASSLLLAANNEQFF.

This clone turned up a few times. The rearrangement joins TRBV6-5 to TRBJ2-3; TRBD2 matches 7 bases. The V segment lost 2 bases and the J segment 4 bases; nucleotides outside the gene matches: 9. Germline V gene data show CDR1 as MNHEY and CDR2 as SVGAGI. This CDR3 is 16 amino acids long. CDR3 bases: TGTGCCAGCAGTTACGGAATTGGCGGGAGTTCAGATACGCAGTATTTT. Amino acid sequence: CASSYGIGGSSDTQYF.

The genes are TRBV5-4 and TRBJ1-1; D may be TRBD1 (5 bases). The V gene's germline CDR1 is SGHNT and CDR2 YYREEE (reference sequence). This CDR3 is 14 amino acids long. Trimming cost V 3 bases and J 1 base, with 10 bases left between them. The CDR3 region is CASSSVRENTEAFF. DNA of the CDR3: TGTGCCAGCAGCTCTGTCAGGGAGAACACTGAAGCTTTCTTT.